By frequency in the sample, the clone carrying this T cell receptor (beta chain) is medium-sized (0.01 to 0.1%). Its target is not known. The CDR3 length is 14 residues. Libraries were prepared by immunoSEQ multiplex PCR; TCRdb keeps only in-frame clonotypes and omits some of them. The sample shows approximately 6,000 clones, roughly 25% of them seen only once. Regarding treatment: randomized to nivolumab then ipilimumab (arm A) or the reverse (arm B). These data belong to a study of sequential checkpoint blockade in melanoma. Whole-study context: Under 95 pretreatment tumor DNA samples were TCRβ immunosequenced.

The study's findings and limits: Tumor T-cell fraction and clonality correlated with PD-L1 and CD8+ counts.

This receptor was obtained from a human donor with melanoma. Sequencing was performed on tumor tissue (inferred from file names), taken from a patient given nivolumab and ipilimumab in sequence. This chain connects TRBV12-2 to TRBJ2-3; TRBD2, the D gene given by the table, was not confirmed from the DNA. TRBV12-2 has pseudogene status. The CDR3, as DNA: TGTGCCTCCGCTAGCGGGGGTTTCCAAGATACGCAGTATTTT. This codes for CASASGGFQDTQYF.